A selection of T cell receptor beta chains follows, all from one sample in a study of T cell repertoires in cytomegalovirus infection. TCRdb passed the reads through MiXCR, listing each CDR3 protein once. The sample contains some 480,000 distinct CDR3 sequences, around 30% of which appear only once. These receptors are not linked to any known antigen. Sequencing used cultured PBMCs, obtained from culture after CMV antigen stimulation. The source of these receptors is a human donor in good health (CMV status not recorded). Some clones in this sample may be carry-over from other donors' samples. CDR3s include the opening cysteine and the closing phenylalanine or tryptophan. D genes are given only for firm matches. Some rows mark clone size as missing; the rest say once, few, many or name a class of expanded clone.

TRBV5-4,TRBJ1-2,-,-,TGTGCCAGCAGCTCCTGGACGCATTCACCTAACTATGGCTACACCTTC,CASSSWTHSPNYGYTF
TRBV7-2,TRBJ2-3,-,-,TGTGCCAGCAGCTTAGGCACAGGGTTCGTCACAGATACGCAGTATTTT,CASSLGTGFVTDTQYF
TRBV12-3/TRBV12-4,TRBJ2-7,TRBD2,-,TGTGCCAGCAGACCTCTCGGGACTAGCGGCCCATACGAGCAGTACTTC,CASRPLGTSGPYEQYF
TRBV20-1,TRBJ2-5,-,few,TGCAGTGCTAGACAGGAAGAGACCCAGTACTTC,CSARQEETQYF
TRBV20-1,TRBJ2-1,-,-,TGCAGTGCTAGTTCCCAGTCCTACAATGAGCAGTTCTTC,CSASSQSYNEQFF
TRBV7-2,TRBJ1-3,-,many,TGTGCCAGCAGCTCCAGGAGCTCTGGAAACACCATATATTTT,CASSSRSSGNTIYF
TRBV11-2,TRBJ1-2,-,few,TGTGCCAGCAGCTTACCAGCGGCCAATGGCTACACCTTC,CASSLPAANGYTF
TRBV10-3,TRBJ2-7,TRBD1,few,TGTGCCATCAGTGAGGGGTCGGGACAGATCTACGAGCAGTACTTC,CAISEGSGQIYEQYF
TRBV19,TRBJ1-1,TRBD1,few,TGTGCCAGTAGTCGGGACAGGGGCTTGAAGAACACTGAAGCTTTCTTT,CASSRDRGLKNTEAFF
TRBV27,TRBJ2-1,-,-,TGTGCCAGCAGTTTATCGTTTAGGGGGGCCGTATACAATGAGCAGTTCTTC,CASSLSFRGAVYNEQFF
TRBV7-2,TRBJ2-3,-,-,TGTGCCAGCAGCTCACCGACTAGAACAGATACGCAGTATTTT,CASSSPTRTDTQYF
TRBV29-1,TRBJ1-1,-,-,TGCAGCGGTGGGGGTACGGGAACTGAAGCTTTCTTT,CSGGGTGTEAFF
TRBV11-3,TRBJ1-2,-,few,TGTGCCAGCAGCCCGGGGGACACCTCCTGGGGTGGCTACACCTTC,CASSPGDTSWGGYTF
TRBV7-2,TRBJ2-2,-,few,TGTGCCAGCAGCTCCGGAAGGGGAGTAAACGGGGAGCTGTTTTTT,CASSSGRGVNGELFF
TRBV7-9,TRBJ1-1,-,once,TGTGCCAGCAGCCTAACTCGAGGGGGGGCAGACACTGAAGCTTTCTTT,CASSLTRGGADTEAFF
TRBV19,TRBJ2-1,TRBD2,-,TGTGCCAGTAGTACCCCGGGTAGCGGGAGGGCCGGAAGCAATGAGCAGTTCTTC,CASSTPGSGRAGSNEQFF
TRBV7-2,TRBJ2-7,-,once,TGTGCCAGCGGCTTCGATGGAGGGTACGACGAGCAGTACTTC,CASGFDGGYDEQYF
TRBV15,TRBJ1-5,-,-,TGTGCCACCAGCAGGGGAAGTTATAGCAATCAGCCCCAGCATTTT,CATSRGSYSNQPQHF
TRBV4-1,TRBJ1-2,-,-,TGCGCCAGCAGCCAAGAACGGGGGACGGACTATGGCTACACCTTC,CASSQERGTDYGYTF
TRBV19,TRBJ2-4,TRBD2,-,TGTGCCAGTAGGCCGGGACTAGCGGGAGTAAAATCCAAAAACATTCAGTACTTC,CASRPGLAGVKSKNIQYF
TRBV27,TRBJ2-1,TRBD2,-,TGTGCCAGCAGCCGTATAGCGGGAGCTCGGGACAATGAGCAGTTCTTC,CASSRIAGARDNEQFF
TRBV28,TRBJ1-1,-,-,TGTGCCACCGACCCAGCTTTCTTT,CATDPAFF
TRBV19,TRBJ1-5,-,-,TGTGCCAGTAGTATAGGTGCATCAGCTCAGCCCCAGCATTTT,CASSIGASAQPQHF
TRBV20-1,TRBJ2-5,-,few,TGCAGTGGGGGGGGCGTCCGAACCCAAGAGACCCAGTACTTC,CSGGGVRTQETQYF
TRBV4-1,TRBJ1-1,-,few,TGCGCCAGCAGCCAAGCAGTGAACACTGAAGCTTTCTTT,CASSQAVNTEAFF
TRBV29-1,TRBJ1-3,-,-,TGCAGCGGGCGGACCCTCGCCCCTGGAAACACCATATATTTT,CSGRTLAPGNTIYF
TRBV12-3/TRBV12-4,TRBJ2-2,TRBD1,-,TGTGCCAGCACCTGGGACAGAGGTTACCAGAACACCGGGGAGCTGTTTTTT,CASTWDRGYQNTGELFF
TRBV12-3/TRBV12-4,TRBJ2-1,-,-,TGTGCCAGCAGTTCGATGGTAGCGGTGTACAATGAGCAGTTCTTC,CASSSMVAVYNEQFF
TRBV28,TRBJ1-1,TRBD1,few,TGTGCCAGCAGTTTATCGCGTACAGGGGTCACTGAAGCTTTCTTT,CASSLSRTGVTEAFF
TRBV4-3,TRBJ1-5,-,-,TGCGCCAGCAGCCAAGGCTCGGCGGGGCCCTACAATCAGCCCCAGCATTTT,CASSQGSAGPYNQPQHF
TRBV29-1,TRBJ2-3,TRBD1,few,TGCAGCGCCGGACAGGGTATTGAAGCGCAGTATTTT,CSAGQGIEAQYF
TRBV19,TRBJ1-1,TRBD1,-,TGTGCCAGTAGTATAGAGCTGATACGACAGGGGATCACTGAAGCTTTCTTT,CASSIELIRQGITEAFF
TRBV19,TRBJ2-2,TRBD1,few,TGTGCCAGTAGTGGACAGGGTATCGGGGAGCTGTTTTTT,CASSGQGIGELFF
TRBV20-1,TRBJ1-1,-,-,TGCAGTGCTAGGCCGGCGGCCAGGACTGAAGCTTTCTTT,CSARPAARTEAFF
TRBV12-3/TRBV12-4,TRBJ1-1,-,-,TGTGCCAGCAGCCCCGACACTGAAGCTTTCTTT,CASSPDTEAFF
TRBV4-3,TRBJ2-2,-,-,TGCGCCAGCAGCCAAGATAGTGCCGGGGGGGAGCTGTTTTTT,CASSQDSAGGELFF
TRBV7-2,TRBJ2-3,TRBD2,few,TGTGCCAGCAGCTTACGCGGGAGGGACGATACGCAGTATTTT,CASSLRGRDDTQYF
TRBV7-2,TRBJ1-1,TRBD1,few,TGTGCCAGCAGCTCCCGGGACAGGGGGCACACTGAAGCTTTCTTT,CASSSRDRGHTEAFF
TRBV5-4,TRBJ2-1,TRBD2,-,TGTGCCAGCAGCTTACCCGGGACTAGCGAGGAGTTCTTC,CASSLPGTSEEFF
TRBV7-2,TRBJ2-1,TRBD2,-,TGTGCCAGCAGCTTAGCGCCTAGCGGGAGGGTAAATGAGCAGTTCTTC,CASSLAPSGRVNEQFF